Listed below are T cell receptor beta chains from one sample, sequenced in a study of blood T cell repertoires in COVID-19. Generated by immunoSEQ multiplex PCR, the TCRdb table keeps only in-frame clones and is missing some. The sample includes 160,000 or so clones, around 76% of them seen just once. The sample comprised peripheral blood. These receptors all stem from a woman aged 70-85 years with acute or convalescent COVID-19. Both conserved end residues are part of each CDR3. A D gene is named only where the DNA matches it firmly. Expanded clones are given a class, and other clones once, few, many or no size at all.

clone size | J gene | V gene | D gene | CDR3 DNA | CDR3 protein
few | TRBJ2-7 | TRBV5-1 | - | TGCGCCAGCAGCACGTCAACCACAGGATACGAGCAGTACTTC | CASSTSTTGYEQYF
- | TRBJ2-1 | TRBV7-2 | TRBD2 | TGTGCCAGCAGCTCGGGACTAGTTTCCTACAATGAGCAGTTCTTC | CASSSGLVSYNEQFF
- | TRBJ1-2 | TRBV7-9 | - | TGTGCCAGCAGCTTAGATGTATCGGGGAAAGGCGTCTTC | CASSLDVSGKGVF
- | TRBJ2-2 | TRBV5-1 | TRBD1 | TGCGCCAGCACCTCGACAGGGTACACCGGGGAGCTGTTTTTT | CASTSTGYTGELFF
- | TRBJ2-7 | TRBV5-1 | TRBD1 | TGCGCCAGCAGCCTGGGACAGGGATTGTACGAGCAGTACTTC | CASSLGQGLYEQYF
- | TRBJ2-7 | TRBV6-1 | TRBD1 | TGTGCCAGCAGTGAATACGGTACAGGGGTGTACGAGCAGTACTTC | CASSEYGTGVYEQYF
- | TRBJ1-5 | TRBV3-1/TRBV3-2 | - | TGTGCCAGCAGCCCGACAGGCAATCAGCCCCAGCATTTT | CASSPTGNQPQHF
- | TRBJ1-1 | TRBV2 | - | TGTGCCAGCTGCCCACAGGGTTACACTGAAGCTTTCTTT | CASCPQGYTEAFF
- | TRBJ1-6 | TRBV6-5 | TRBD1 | TGTGCCAGCAGTCTGAGACAGGGTCTGAATTCACCCCTCCACTTT | CASSLRQGLNSPLHF
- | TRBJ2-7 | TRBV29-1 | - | TGCAGCGTTGAAGACCCCGACAGATCCTACGAGCAGTACTTC | CSVEDPDRSYEQYF
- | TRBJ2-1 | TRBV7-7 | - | TGTGCTAGCAGCCCCTTAGTGAGCAATCTGTGGGAGCAGTTCTTC | CASSPLVSNLWEQFF
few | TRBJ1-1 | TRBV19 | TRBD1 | TGTGCCAGTAGTATGGGCAGGGGGCCCCAAAACACTGAAGCTTTCTTT | CASSMGRGPQNTEAFF
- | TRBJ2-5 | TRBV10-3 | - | TGTGCCATCAGTGACGTCCTCCAAGAGACCCAGTACTTC | CAISDVLQETQYF
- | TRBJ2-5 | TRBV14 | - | TGTGCCAGCAGCCAACATCGTCTACCCCAAGAGACCCAGTACTTC | CASSQHRLPQETQYF
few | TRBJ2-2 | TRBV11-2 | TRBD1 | TGTGCCAGCGCCGGGACAGGCAAAACCGGGGAGCTGTTTTTT | CASAGTGKTGELFF
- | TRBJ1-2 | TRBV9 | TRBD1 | TGTGCCAGCAGCACCCGGACGGGGCGACAGGGTGGCGGCTACACCTTC | CASSTRTGRQGGGYTF
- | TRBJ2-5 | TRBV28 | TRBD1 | TGTGCCAGCAGCCGGGACAGGGCTAGAGAGACCCAGTACTTC | CASSRDRARETQYF
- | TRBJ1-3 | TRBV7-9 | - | TGTGCCAGCAGCTTAGCTCGGGACACCTACTCTGGAAACACCATATATTTT | CASSLARDTYSGNTIYF
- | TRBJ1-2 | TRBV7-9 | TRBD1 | TGTGCCAGCAGCTCAAACAGGGGGCTTAGGCCCCACTATGGCTACACCTTC | CASSSNRGLRPHYGYTF
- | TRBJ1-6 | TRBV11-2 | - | TGTGCCAGCAGCCCTAGCGACGGGAATTCACCCCTCCACTTT | CASSPSDGNSPLHF
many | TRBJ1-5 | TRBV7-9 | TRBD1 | TGTGCCAGCAGCCGGGACAGGGTCGGCAATCAGCCCCAGCATTTT | CASSRDRVGNQPQHF
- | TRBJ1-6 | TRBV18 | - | TGTGCCAGCTCACCCGGACAGTGGAATTCACCCCTCCACTTT | CASSPGQWNSPLHF
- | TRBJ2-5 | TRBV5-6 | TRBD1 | TGTGCCAGCAGCTTCACCGGGACAGGGGGGGAGACCCAGTACTTC | CASSFTGTGGETQYF
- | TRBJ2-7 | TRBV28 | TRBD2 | TGTGCCAGCAATCAATCGCGGGGGGCGAAGCAGTACTTC | CASNQSRGAKQYF
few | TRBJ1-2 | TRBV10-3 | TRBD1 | TGTGCCATCAGTACTGGACAGGGGGCGGATGGCTACACCTTC | CAISTGQGADGYTF
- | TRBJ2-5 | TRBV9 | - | TGTGCCAGCAGCGAAAGTAGCGCATCGGGGGAGACCCAGTACTTC | CASSESSASGETQYF
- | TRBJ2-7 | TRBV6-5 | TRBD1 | TGTGCCAGCTCGGGCGGGACAGGACTTTACGAGCAGTACTTC | CASSGGTGLYEQYF
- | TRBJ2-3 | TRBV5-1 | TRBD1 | TGCGCCAGCAGCAAAGGATTCCGGGACAGGGGGACAGATACGCAGTATTTT | CASSKGFRDRGTDTQYF
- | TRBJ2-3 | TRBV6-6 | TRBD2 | TGTGCCAGCAGTTACTCGAGGCTAGCGGGCACAGATACGCAGTATTTT | CASSYSRLAGTDTQYF
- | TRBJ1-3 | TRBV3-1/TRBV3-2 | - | TGTGCCAGCACCCAGACTGCACTCTCTGGAAACACCATATATTTT | CASTQTALSGNTIYF
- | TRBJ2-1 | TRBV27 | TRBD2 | TGTGCCAGCAGTTTAAAAAGGACTAGCGGGGGCCGCCTACCTAGCTACAATGAGCAGTTCTTC | CASSLKRTSGGRLPSYNEQFF
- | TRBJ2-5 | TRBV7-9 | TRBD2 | TGTGCCAGCAGCTTTGCGGGACTAGCGGACCAAGAGACCCAGTACTTC | CASSFAGLADQETQYF
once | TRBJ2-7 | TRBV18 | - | TGTGCCAGCTCACCAATGCCTAGCGAATCCTACGAGCAGTACTTC | CASSPMPSESYEQYF
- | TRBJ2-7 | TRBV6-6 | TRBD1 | TGTGCCAGCAGTTACCCCGGGACAGGGGACCACGAGCAGTACTTC | CASSYPGTGDHEQYF
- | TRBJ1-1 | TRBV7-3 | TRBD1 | TGTGCCAGCAGCGCGTCAGACAGGGGTAAAGCTTTCTTT | CASSASDRGKAFF
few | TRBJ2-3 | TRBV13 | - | TGTGCCAGCAGCTTAGGGCGGGGGCCCCTCAATACGCAGTATTTT | CASSLGRGPLNTQYF
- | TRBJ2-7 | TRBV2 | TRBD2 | TGTGCCAGCAGTAGGGGACTAGTCGGGACCTACGAGCAGTACTTC | CASSRGLVGTYEQYF
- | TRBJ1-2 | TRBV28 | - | TGTGCCAGCAGTTTACCGACAGGAGGATACGATGGCTACACCTTC | CASSLPTGGYDGYTF
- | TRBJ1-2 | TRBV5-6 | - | TGTGCCAGCAGCTTTCCGGGGTATGGCTACACCTTC | CASSFPGYGYTF
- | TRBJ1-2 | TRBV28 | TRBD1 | TGTGCCAGCAAAACAGGGGGCAAGAATGGCTACACCTTC | CASKTGGKNGYTF
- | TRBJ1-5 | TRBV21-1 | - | TGTGCCAGCAGCAAAAAACCTACAGGGAGGGGCAATCAGCCCCAGCATTTT | CASSKKPTGRGNQPQHF
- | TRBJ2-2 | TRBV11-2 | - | TGTGCCACTCAAGTCCCAGCGAACACCGGGGAGCTGTTTTTT | CATQVPANTGELFF
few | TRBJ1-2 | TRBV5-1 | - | TGCGCCAGCAGCGCCGACATAACGTACGGCTACACCTTC | CASSADITYGYTF
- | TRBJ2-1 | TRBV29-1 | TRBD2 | TGCAGCGTTGAAGATACTAGCGGGAGGATGTGGGGGGCAAATGAGCAGTTCTTC | CSVEDTSGRMWGANEQFF
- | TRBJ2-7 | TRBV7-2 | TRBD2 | TGTGCCAGCAGCTTGTTAGCGGGAGGTCACTACGAGCAGTACTTC | CASSLLAGGHYEQYF
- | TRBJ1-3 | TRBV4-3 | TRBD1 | TGCGCCAGCAGCCAGCAACCGGGACAGGCCATAAACACCATATATTTT | CASSQQPGQAINTIYF
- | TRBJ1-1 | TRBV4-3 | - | TGCGCCAGCAGCCAAGATGTGGGCGCGGGAGCTTTCTTT | CASSQDVGAGAFF
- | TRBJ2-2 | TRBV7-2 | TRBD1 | TGTGCCAGCAGCATTACAGGGGGCTCCGGGGAGCTGTTTTTT | CASSITGGSGELFF
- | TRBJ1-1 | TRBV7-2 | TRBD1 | TGTGCCAGCAGCACGACAGGGGGCGTTACTGAAGCTTTCTTT | CASSTTGGVTEAFF
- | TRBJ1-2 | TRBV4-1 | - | TGCGCCAGCAGCCAAGAGCCCACTAAGGGGCTTAATGGCTACACCTTC | CASSQEPTKGLNGYTF
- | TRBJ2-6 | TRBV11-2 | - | TGTGCCAGCAGCCTCTCGGTCCCCTCTGGGGCCAACGTCCTGACTTTC | CASSLSVPSGANVLTF
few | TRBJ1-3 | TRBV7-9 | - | TGTGCCAGCAGCTTAGTTGGGGCCTCTGGAAACACCATATATTTT | CASSLVGASGNTIYF
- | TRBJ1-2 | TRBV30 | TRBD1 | TGTGCCTACACCCGGGACAGGGGGCTCTATTATGGCTACACCTTC | CAYTRDRGLYYGYTF
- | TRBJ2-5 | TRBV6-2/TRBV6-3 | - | TGTGCCAGCAGTTACCCGCAGGGCAATGTTGGGGAGACCCAGTACTTC | CASSYPQGNVGETQYF
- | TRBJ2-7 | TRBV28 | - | TGTGCCAGCAGTTTGGGGGGTTACGGACCCTACGAGCAGTACTTC | CASSLGGYGPYEQYF
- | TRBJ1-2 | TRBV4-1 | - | TGCGCCAGCAGCCAGGAAGGGCGGGGGGATGGCTACACCTTC | CASSQEGRGDGYTF
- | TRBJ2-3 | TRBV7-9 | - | TGTGCCAGCAGCTTAGGTCCCCGGGGACGGGGGACAGATACGCAGTATTTT | CASSLGPRGRGTDTQYF
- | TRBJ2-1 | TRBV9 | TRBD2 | TGTGCCAGCAGCGGCTGGGAACTAGCGGGGGCCTTGAGCTCCTACAATGAGCAGTTCTTC | CASSGWELAGALSSYNEQFF
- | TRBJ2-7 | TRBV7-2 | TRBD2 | TGTGCCAGCATCGAAGCAAGCGGGAGAGGAGACGAGCAGTACTTC | CASIEASGRGDEQYF
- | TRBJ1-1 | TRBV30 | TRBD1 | TGTGCCTGCCGGGACAGGGGTTGGTCGGAAGCTTTCTTT | CACRDRGWSEAFF